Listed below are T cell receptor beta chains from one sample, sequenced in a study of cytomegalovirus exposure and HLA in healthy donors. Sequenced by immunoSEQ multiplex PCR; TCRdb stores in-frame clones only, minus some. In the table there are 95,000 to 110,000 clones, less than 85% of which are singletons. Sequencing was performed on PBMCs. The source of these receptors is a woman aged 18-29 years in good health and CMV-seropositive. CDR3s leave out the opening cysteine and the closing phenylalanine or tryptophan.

AWSREESYEQY	TRBJ2-7	TRBV30
ASSHGPGGVVPYEQY	TRBJ2-7	TRBV4-1
ASRRRGSGRAEYEQY	TRBJ2-7	TRBV13
ASSPPRGARYGYT	TRBJ1-2	TRBV18
ASRGGVRNTEAF	TRBJ1-1	TRBV28
ASSEAQQPNQPQH	TRBJ1-5	TRBV6-1
ASSYVRDRGTDTQY	TRBJ2-3	TRBV6-5
ASSQAKGPTYNEQF	TRBJ2-1	TRBV4-1
ASSLDGAGGQETQY	TRBJ2-5	TRBV2
ASSQPTGADEQY	TRBJ2-7	TRBV4-1
ASGEGDREKLF	TRBJ1-4	TRBV5-4
ASSLGGRNQPQH	TRBJ1-5	TRBV13
ASRGTNEQY	TRBJ2-7	TRBV2
ASSRGQVNTGELF	TRBJ2-2	TRBV5-6
ASSLGPYGGEYEQY	TRBJ2-7	TRBV5-1
ASSLLGASKAF	TRBJ1-1	TRBV7-3
ASSTVSLEQY	TRBJ2-7	TRBV11-3
ASSLRRLSGANVLT	TRBJ2-6	TRBV11-2
ASSLLGVAGFLGSTDTQY	TRBJ2-3	TRBV5-1
ASSFVRTGGDELF	TRBJ1-4	TRBV28
AWRGTGREQY	TRBJ2-7	TRBV30
ASSRSSYNEQF	TRBJ2-1	TRBV14
ASREASSGNTIY	TRBJ1-3	TRBV13
ASSSNQGLEQF	TRBJ2-1	TRBV6-1
ASSTGQSNYEQY	TRBJ2-7	TRBV19
ASSQTGGTEAF	TRBJ1-1	TRBV28
ASSQRDGGGYT	TRBJ1-2	TRBV27